This section outlines one T cell receptor (beta chain) sequence together with its context. This sample was taken from a study of PD-1 blockade in classical Hodgkin lymphoma. Study-wide background: Patients in the cohort were put on intravenous nivolumab, 3 mg/kg every 2 weeks.

Sequenced by immunoSEQ multiplex PCR; TCRdb stores in-frame clones only, minus some. The sample records 20,000 to 25,000 clones, around two thirds being singletons. Every patient relapsed after autologous stem cell transplantation, and brentuximab vedotin exposure varied. The CDR3 covers 14 residues. Germline lookup yields CDR1 SGHRS and CDR2 YFSETQ. Between the trimmed V and J ends, which lost 2 bases and 4 bases, there was a span of 7 bases. The chain employs TRBV5-1 and TRBJ2-6, with D uncertain. This material consisted of peripheral blood mononuclear cells (PBMCs), taken at baseline. The source of this sequence is a human donor with classical Hodgkin lymphoma. CDR3: CASSLYTGANVLTF. The CDR3 coding sequence is TGCGCCAGCAGCTTATACACCGGGGCCAACGTCCTGACTTTC. Complete variable domain (other parts from reference TRBV5-1 and TRBJ2-6): KAGVTQTPRYLIKTRGQQVTLSCSPISGHRSVSWYQQTPGQGLQFLFEYFSETQRNKGNFPGRFSGRQFSNSRSEMNVSTLELGDSALYLCASSLYTGANVLTFGAGSRLTVL.